Reported below is one T cell receptor (beta chain). Sequencing was performed with immunoSEQ multiplex PCR; in TCRdb, only in-frame clones are kept and a portion is missing. The sample includes roughly 55,000 clones, approximately 92% of them seen just once. This sample is drawn from a study of T cell changes during pregnancy in multiple sclerosis. Trimming cost V 4 bases and J 6 bases, with 12 bases left between them. This CDR3 has 13 amino acids. Germline CDR1 and CDR2: MNHNS and SASEGT. The sequencing used CD4+ T cells from peripheral blood mononuclear cells, collected after pregnancy. The sequence was obtained from a female donor in good health, enrolled as a control in a pregnancy study. This chain joins TRBV6-1 and TRBJ1-2; TRBD1 might be the D (5 bases). The CDR3 sequence is CASSVRQSHGYTF. For the CDR3, the DNA is TGTGCCAGCAGTGTAAGACAGTCACATGGCTACACCTTC.